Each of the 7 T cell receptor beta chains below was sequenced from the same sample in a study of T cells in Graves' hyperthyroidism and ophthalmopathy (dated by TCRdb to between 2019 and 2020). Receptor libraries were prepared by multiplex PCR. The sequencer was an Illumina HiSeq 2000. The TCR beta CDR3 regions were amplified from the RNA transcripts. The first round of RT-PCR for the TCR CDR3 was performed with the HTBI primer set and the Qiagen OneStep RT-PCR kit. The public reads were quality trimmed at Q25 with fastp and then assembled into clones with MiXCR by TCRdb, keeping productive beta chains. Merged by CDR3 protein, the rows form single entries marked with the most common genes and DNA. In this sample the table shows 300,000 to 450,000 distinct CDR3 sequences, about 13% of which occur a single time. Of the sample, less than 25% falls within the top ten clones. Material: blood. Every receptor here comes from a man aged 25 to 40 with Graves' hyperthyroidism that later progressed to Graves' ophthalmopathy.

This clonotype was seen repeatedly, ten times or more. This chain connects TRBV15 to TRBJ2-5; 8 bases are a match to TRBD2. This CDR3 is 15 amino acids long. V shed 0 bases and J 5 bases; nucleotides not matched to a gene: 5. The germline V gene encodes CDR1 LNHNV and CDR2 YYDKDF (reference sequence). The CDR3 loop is CATSRDSAGGETQYF. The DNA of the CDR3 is TGTGCCACCAGCAGAGATAGTGCGGGGGGCGAGACCCAGTACTTC.

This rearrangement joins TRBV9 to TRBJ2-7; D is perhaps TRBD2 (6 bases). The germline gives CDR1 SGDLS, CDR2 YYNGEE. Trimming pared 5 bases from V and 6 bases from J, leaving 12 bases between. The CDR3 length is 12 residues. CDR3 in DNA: TGTGCCAGCAGTGTTCAGGGAGGCGAGCAGTACTTC. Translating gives CASSVQGGEQYF.

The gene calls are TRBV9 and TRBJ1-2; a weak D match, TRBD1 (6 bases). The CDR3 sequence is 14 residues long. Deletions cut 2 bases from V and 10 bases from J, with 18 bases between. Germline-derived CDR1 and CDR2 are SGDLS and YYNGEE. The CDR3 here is CASSVYMGHPDYTF. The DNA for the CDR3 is TGTGCCAGCAGCGTCTATATGGGACACCCAGACTACACCTTC.

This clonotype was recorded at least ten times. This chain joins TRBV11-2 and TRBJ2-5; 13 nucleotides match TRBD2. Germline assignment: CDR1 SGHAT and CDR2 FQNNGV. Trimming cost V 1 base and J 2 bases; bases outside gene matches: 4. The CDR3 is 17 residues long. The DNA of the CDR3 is TGTGCCAGCAGCTTAGGGGGGACTAGCGGGGCTCAAGAGACCCAGTACTTC. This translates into CASSLGGTSGAQETQYF.

CDR3 residues: CASSTRDGPYEQYF. In DNA form, the CDR3 reads TGCGCCAGCAGCACCCGGGACGGTCCCTACGAGCAGTACTTC. The chain links TRBV4-1 to TRBJ2-7; the D gene could be TRBD1 or TRBD2 (5 bases each). The CDR3 sequence is 14 residues long. The V gene lost 5 bases and the J gene lost 2 bases, with 13 bases spanning the gap. Germline V gene data show CDR1 as MGHRA and CDR2 as YSYEKL.

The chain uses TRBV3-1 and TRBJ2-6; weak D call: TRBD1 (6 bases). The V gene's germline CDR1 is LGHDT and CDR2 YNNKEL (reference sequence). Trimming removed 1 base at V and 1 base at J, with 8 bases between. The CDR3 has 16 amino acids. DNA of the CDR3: TGTGCCAGCAGCCAAGGGACAGTGTCTGGGGCCAACGTCCTGACTTTC. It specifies CASSQGTVSGANVLTF.

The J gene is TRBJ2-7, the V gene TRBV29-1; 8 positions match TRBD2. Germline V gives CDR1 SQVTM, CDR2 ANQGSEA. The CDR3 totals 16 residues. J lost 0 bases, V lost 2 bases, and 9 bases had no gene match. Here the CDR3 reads CSVEPLAGRSSYEQYF. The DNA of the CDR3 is TGCAGCGTTGAACCCTTAGCGGGGCGATCCTCCTACGAGCAGTACTTC.